This record looks at one T cell receptor (beta chain) sequence and its context. Its cognate antigen has yet to be identified. No much larger clone is present one base from it, and per-base qualities are unavailable. Library generation was performed with the immunoSEQ multiplex PCR assay. The multiplex PCR relied on a mix of 60 forward primers for TCR Vbeta segments and 13 reverse primers for TCR Jbeta segments. Amplification of the CDR3 region of rearranged TCR beta genes was performed with a multiplex PCR assay on genomic DNA. The amplified TCR beta libraries were sequenced on the Illumina HiSeq System as 87-base-pair reads. In the original analysis: Across the 700 or so repertoires, a later analysis counted approximately 83 million unique TCR beta chains, some 11 million of which were shared by at least two donors. Raw reads were error-corrected and collapsed into unique sequences with a nearest-neighbor algorithm that merged closely related sequences to remove PCR and sequencing errors. To assign V, D and J gene segments, CDR3 sequences were aligned to IMGT reference sequences. Each retained sequence needed at least a six-nucleotide match to both a V gene segment and a J gene segment. Rearrangements were called productive when the CDR3 lacked stop codons and stayed in frame with V and J; all others were non-productive. Following IMGT convention, CDR3 was defined as the stretch from the second conserved V-encoded cysteine to the conserved J-encoded phenylalanine. Sequences without an unambiguous match to a single V gene segment were excluded from the earlier analysis of approximately 600 of the donors. An earlier analysis of 587 of the donors called V segments functional above 56.7% productive rearrangements and segregating when the between-donor standard deviation exceeded 5%. A statistical classification framework was developed to diagnose cytomegalovirus status using the catalog of TCR beta chain sequences. In a later analysis, V and J genes were assigned by comparing TCR nucleotide sequences against IMGT/GENE-DB human TR gene sequences. In a later analysis, CDR3 sequences and most-parsimonious VDJ recombination scenarios were assigned using the TCRdist pipeline. In a later analysis, every TCR beta chain was defined by the combination of its CDR3 amino acid sequence and its V-gene family, and reads without a unique V-gene family were dropped. To address suspected cross-contamination and a sequencing artifact, a later analysis removed 592 highly shared, low-generation-probability nucleotide sequences. In a later analysis, a clonal expansion index for each public chain was calculated from normalized within-repertoire ranks of inferred template counts. In a later analysis, generation probabilities were computed using a VDJ recombination model fitted to out-of-frame rearrangements, and the results were checked against IGoR. In a later analysis, hypergeometric tests were used to score TCR-TCR, TCR-HLA and TCR-CMV co-occurrence, with a repertoire-size bias correction applied to TCR pairs. A later analysis estimated false discovery rates by permuting HLA or CMV assignments 20 times. In a later analysis, co-occurring TCRs were grouped using DBSCAN, with TCRdist sequence similarity added in when clustering inside HLA-allele-positive subsets. Co-occurrence clustering excluded repertoires with fewer than 30,000 or more than 120,000 public chains, plus five with anomalous nucleotide sharing. TCRdb mirrors the immuneACCESS table, restricted to in-frame sequences. Some clones are absent from its copies; in checked studies, under half trace to an unresolved V gene, and the reason for the others is unknown. V, J and clone size are those of that table, while D and trimming were read from the DNA. This sample has under 250,000 clones in its table, and 76% of those were observed once. The top ten clonotypes cover 0.63% of the sample.

The germline V gene specifies SGHVS as CDR1 and FQNEAQ as CDR2. The CDR3 covers 15 residues, taking in both the cysteine and the phenylalanine. Left in the record is the CDR3 DNA by itself, 45 bases read in frame from the first base. Trimming costs V 0 bases and J 4 bases, and their ends lie 9 bases apart. The data were obtained in a study of cytomegalovirus exposure and HLA in healthy donors (dated by TCRdb to 2016 to 2017). For context, the study as a whole: According to an earlier analysis of 587 of the donors, 150 million to 200 million T cells yielded roughly 110 million unique TCR beta sequences and about 300 Gb of sequence data. The study was designed to test whether signatures of past pathogen exposure could be identified by cataloging public T cell receptors. A later analysis re-analyzed previously published TCR beta repertoires from roughly 600 donors and added high-resolution HLA genotyping to study TCR occurrence patterns. Of the roughly 430 genotyped donors, about 80% fell in the genetic ancestry cluster associated with self-reported Caucasian donors. HLA typing covered class I and class II loci at four-digit resolution. Every discovery cohort repertoire had been produced on one sequencing platform. The study used immunosequencing to profile the T cell repertoires of approximately 640 subjects and linked those repertoires to cytomegalovirus serostatus. Typing coverage varied by locus: 629-630 donors for A, B, C, DRB1 and DQB1; under 550 for DQA1; more than 600 for DPA1; around 490 for DPB1. A later genetic analysis took genome-wide SNP genotypes for about 55% of the 666 donors and used that subset as a discovery cohort. About five DR-DQ haplotypes were handled as single units for association and clustering because linkage in the cohort was strong. Rather than using new phenotypic data, the later analysis identified candidate immune exposures from TCR beta sequences and from how often those sequences occurred across donors. Donor age, sex, ethnicity and CMV serostatus were collected together with the repertoire data. Across 398 genotyped donors of the cohort, an average of approximately 240,000 unique TCR beta nucleotide sequences per donor were sequenced, and roughly 20% of those sequences were non-productive. In addition to the first cohort of around 670 subjects, a separate validation cohort of 100 to 150 different subjects was used. An earlier analysis of 587 of the donors used high-throughput TCR beta sequencing to judge whether each TCR beta V gene segment behaved as functional or pseudogenic. Around 320 gigabases of sequencing data and tens of millions of unique TCR sequences were included in an early release covering 550 to 650 HLA-typed donors. To predict cytomegalovirus infection status, the study brought together high-throughput TCR immunosequencing, statistical association of individual TCRs with disease status, and machine learning.

The cohort consisted of fewer than 700 healthy bone marrow donors. At the time of sampling, all cohort members were nominally healthy, though unrecorded immune exposures were likely present. The donor tested CMV seronegative and was one of the 352 seronegative cohort members. A peripheral blood sample was provided by each donor, and peripheral blood mononuclear cells were used for TCR beta sequencing. Genomic DNA extraction from the blood cell samples was performed with the Qiagen DNeasy Blood Extraction Kit. The research as a whole found: Across donors, most TCR sequences were observed very rarely, whereas some public TCRs were present in many individuals. The study gave a list of over 150 TCR beta chains associated with cytomegalovirus. A cluster of highly shared sequence variants was judged likely to be a technical artifact of the sequencing pipeline. Most CMV-associated TCR beta chains appeared to be HLA-restricted in a later analysis, and the HLA associations seemed to be driven largely by CMV exposure. Roughly uniform sequencing depth across donors was assumed in presence/absence analyses, although this assumption may not hold. Three of the identified cytomegalovirus-associated TCR beta chains were confirmed in vitro to be specific for cytomegalovirus antigens. Because HLA typing was missing for some donors at each locus, association tests included only the typed subset. Linkage disequilibrium might explain the correlated functional status among segregating V segments, but an unknown experimental factor could not be excluded. The classifier was reported to diagnose cytomegalovirus status with high specificity and sensitivity in both the original and validation cohorts. A further reported finding was that TCR beta sequences accurately predicted the HLA-A and HLA-B alleles for most subjects in the first cohort. Assigning TCR associations to individual alleles was difficult when HLA alleles, especially DR and DQ, strongly co-occurred. A later analysis associated about 17,000 TCR beta sequences with specific HLA alleles at a false discovery rate of 0.05. A later genetic analysis reported fewer N-insertions in productive TCRs among donors in an Asian-associated ancestry cluster than the roughly 650-donor mean. Several of the top co-occurrence clusters appeared to be linked to parvovirus B19, influenza, CMV and Epstein-Barr virus, according to a later analysis. An association between a missense DCLRE1C variant and V-gene and J-gene trimming of TCR beta chains was found in a later genetic analysis and replicated in an independent cohort. A later analysis found that HLA-associated TCR beta chains were more clonally expanded and had lower generation probabilities than equally common non-associated chains. Because counts were too low, some 16 rarely observed V segments, including chromosome 9 orphons, were excluded from the earlier analysis of roughly 580 of the donors. According to a later analysis, TCR association rates differed among HLA loci, with DRB1 alleles showing the most associated TCRs and HLA-C alleles showing the fewest. According to the authors, the approach could potentially be generalized to other disease states and immunological phenotypes. Only TCR beta chains were sequenced in this cohort, and the absence of alpha or paired-chain data limited detectable features. An earlier analysis of around 600 of the donors showed that most TCR beta V segments appeared in productive rearrangements either about 87% or about 30% of the time, which broadly matched IMGT annotations. The only immune exposure information available for the cohort was CMV serostatus. The 87-base-pair reads could not distinguish some IMGT-functional V segments, including TRBV6-2 and TRBV6-3, so those segments were excluded.

The chain is encoded by TRBV7-8 joined to TRBJ2-2; there is no confident call for the D gene. Sequenced input: PBMCs. This TCR was sampled from a man younger than 30 in good health and CMV-seronegative. DNA sequence: TGTGCCAGCAGCTTAGCCCTTAGTGGCACCGGGGAGCTGTTTTTT. This yields the protein CASSLALSGTGELFF.